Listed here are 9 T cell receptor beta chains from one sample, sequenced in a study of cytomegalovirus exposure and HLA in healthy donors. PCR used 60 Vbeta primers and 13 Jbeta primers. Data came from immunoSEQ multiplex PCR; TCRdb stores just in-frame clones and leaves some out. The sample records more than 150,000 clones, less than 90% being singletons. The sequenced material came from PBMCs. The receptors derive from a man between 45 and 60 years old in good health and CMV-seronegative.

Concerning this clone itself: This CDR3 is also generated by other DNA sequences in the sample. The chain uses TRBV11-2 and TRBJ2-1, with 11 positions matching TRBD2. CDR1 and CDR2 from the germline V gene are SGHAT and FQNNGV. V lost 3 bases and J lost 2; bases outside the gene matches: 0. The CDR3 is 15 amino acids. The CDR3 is CASSLTSGTYNEQFF. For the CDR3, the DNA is TGTGCCAGCAGCTTGACTAGCGGGACCTACAATGAGCAGTTCTTC.

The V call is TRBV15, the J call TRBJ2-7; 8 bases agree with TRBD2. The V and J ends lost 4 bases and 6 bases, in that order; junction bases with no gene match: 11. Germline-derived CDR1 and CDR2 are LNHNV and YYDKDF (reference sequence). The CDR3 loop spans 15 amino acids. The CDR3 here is CATSIQKREPSEQYF. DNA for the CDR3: TGTGCCACCAGCATACAGAAGCGGGAGCCTAGCGAGCAGTACTTC.

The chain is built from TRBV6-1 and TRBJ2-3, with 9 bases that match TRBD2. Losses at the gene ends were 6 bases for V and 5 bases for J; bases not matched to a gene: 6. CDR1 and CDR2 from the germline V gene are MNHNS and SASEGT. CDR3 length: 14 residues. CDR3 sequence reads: CASRGSGSGDTQYF. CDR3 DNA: TGTGCCAGCAGGGGTAGCGGGAGCGGAGATACGCAGTATTTT.

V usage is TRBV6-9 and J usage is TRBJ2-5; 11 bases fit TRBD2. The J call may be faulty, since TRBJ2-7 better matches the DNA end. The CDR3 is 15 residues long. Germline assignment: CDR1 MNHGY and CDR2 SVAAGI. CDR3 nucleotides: TGTGCCAGCAGTTATAAGGGACTAGCGGTCTACGAGCAGTACTTC. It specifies CASSYKGLAVYEQYF.

DNA for the CDR3: TGTGCCAGCAGTGATAGGGGCGGGAAATGGAATAATTCACCCCTCCACTTT. Translating it yields CASSDRGGKWNNSPLHF. The gene calls are TRBV2 and TRBJ1-6; perhaps TRBD1 as D (5 bases). V was clipped by 3 bases and J by 5 bases, with 17 bases between them. The length of the CDR3 is 17 residues. Germline CDR1 is SNHLY and CDR2 is FYNNEI.

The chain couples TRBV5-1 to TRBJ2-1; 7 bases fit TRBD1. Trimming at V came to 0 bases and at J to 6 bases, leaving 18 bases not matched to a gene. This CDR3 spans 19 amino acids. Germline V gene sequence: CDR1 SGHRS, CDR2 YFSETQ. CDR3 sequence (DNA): TGCGCCAGCAGCTTGGCAGGGGGTAGCGACAATCGATATCGCAATGAGCAGTTCTTC. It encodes CASSLAGGSDNRYRNEQFF.

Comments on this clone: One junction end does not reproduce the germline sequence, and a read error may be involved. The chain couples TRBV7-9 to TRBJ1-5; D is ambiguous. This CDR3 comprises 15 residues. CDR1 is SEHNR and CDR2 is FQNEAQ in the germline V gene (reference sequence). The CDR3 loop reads CSSSLEAGRNQPQHF. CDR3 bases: TGTTCCAGCAGCTTAGAGGCAGGCCGTAATCAGCCCCAGCATTTT.

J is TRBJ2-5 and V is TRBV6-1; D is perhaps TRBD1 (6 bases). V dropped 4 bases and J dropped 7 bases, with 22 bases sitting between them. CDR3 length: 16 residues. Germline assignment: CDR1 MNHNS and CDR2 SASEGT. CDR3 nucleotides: TGTGCCAGCAGTGGGCCGGACAGATTGGGTTTCGTGACCCAGTACTTC. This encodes CASSGPDRLGFVTQYF.

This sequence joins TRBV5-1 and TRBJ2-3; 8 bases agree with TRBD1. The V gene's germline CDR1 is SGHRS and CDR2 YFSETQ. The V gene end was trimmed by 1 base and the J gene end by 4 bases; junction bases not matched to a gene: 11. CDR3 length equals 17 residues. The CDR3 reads CASSLRQGASGADTQYF. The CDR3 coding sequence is TGCGCCAGCAGCTTGAGGCAGGGGGCTTCGGGGGCAGATACGCAGTATTTT.